Sequencing of this TCR beta chain was carried out in a study of OX40 agonist ivuxolimab in advanced cancers. About the research overall: Every 2 weeks, patients got intravenous ivuxolimab at one of six dose levels (0.01-10 mg/kg). Broader study findings: At 0.1 to 3.0 mg/kg, clonal expansion of CD4+ and CD8+ blood T cells had occurred by week 6. Among some nonresponders, normalized T-cell clonal expansion was also low. Compared with CD4+, CD8+ T cells on average had more expanded clones.

Generated by immunoSEQ multiplex PCR, the TCRdb table keeps only in-frame clones and is missing some. The table records about 80,000 clones, roughly 91% of them present only once. About this clone: Its antigen is as yet unknown.

The CDR3 runs 19 residues. Germline V gives CDR1 SGHTA, CDR2 FQGNSA. The germline V and J ends were trimmed by 1 base and 0 bases, with 16 bases remaining between them. The sample in question was CD4+ or CD8+ T cells sorted from blood, obtained in a trial of the OX40 agonist ivuxolimab. The sequence was obtained from an adult with an advanced solid tumor such as melanoma, head and neck, liver or kidney cancer. V usage is TRBV7-2 and J usage is TRBJ2-6; no clear D gene. The CDR3 sequence: CASSLGVIQPSSGANVLTF. CDR3 nucleotides: TGTGCCAGCAGCTTAGGGGTTATCCAGCCATCCTCTGGGGCCAACGTCCTGACTTTC.